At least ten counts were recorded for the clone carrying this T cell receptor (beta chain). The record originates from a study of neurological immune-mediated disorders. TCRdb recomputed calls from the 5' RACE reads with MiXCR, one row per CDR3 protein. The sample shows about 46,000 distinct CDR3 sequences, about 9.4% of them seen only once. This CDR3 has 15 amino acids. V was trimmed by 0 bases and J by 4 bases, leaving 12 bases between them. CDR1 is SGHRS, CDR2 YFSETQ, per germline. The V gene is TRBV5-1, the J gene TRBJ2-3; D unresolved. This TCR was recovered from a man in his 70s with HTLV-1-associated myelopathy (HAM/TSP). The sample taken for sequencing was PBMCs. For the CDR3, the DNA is TGCGCCAGCAGCTTGGTAGCAGACACCCCAGATACGCAGTATTTT. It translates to CASSLVADTPDTQYF.